Sequencing of this T cell receptor (beta chain) was carried out in a study of CD8+CD57+ T cells in acquired aplastic anemia. In the study overall: About 3 ug was the average amount of DNA from sorted CD4+ and CD8+ cells. Approximately 10 million reads were obtained on average for healthy donor CD4+ cells.

Genomic DNA, the template, was used for profiling of the TCR beta VDJ and CDR3. TCRdb processed the reads anew with MiXCR; each CDR3 protein has one entry. The table shows over 150,000 distinct CDR3 sequences, with less than 70% occurring only once. Points on this clonotype: Its antigen is currently unknown. Because it lacks the conserved phenylalanine or tryptophan at the end, this CDR3 is likely a read error.

Findings of the study overall: Patients and controls were not found to differ significantly in CD8+ Simpson's diversity. Patients and controls had in common around 29 CD8+ CDR3 sequences.

Germline-derived CDR1 and CDR2 are SNHLY and FYNNEI. The CDR3 is 13 amino acids. V shed 5 bases and J shed 5 bases, with 12 bases lying between them. This TCR derives from a human donor in good health, serving as a control. The rearrangement links TRBV2 to TRBJ2-5; perhaps TRBD1 as D (6 bases). The specimen was sorted CD4+, CD8+, or CD8+CD57+ T cells (not recorded which) from PBMCs. CDR3 amino acids: CASSRKTGETQYL. The CDR3 coding sequence is TGTGCCAGCAGTCGCAAAACAGGGGAGACCCAGTACCTC.